This TCR beta chain comes out of a study of shared clonotypes between healthy human individuals. Method: immunoSEQ multiplex PCR; TCRdb's copy keeps in-frame clones and lacks some. The repertoire consists of more than 900,000 clones, with approximately 78% occurring once and the leading ten covering around 0.61%. The V end lost 2 bases, the J end lost 2 bases, and 8 bases lay between the germline ends. Germline CDR1 is SGHRS and CDR2 is YFSETQ. The CDR3 totals 13 residues. This clone was seen a single time. Other DNA sequences in the same sample also yield this CDR3. The origin of this receptor is a man younger than 30 in good health. Some clones in this sample may be carry-over from other donors' samples. Material for sequencing was memory CD4+ T cells from PBMCs. Indicated subset: CD45RA-negative fraction. This chain joins TRBV5-1 and TRBJ2-7, with D tentatively TRBD1 (6 bases). In nucleotides, the CDR3 is TGCGCCAGCAGCTTTCAGGGGACCTACGAGCAGTACTTC. Translating gives CASSFQGTYEQYF.